The sequence of this T cell receptor beta chain was determined in a study of T cell responses to AZD1222 COVID-19 vaccine. Study-level results: Donors were chiefly white British, with a greater number of females, and clonal diversity was perhaps underestimated. Per reports, nearly half of all spike-specific TCRs target regions that are unmutated in variants.

To note about this clone: The antigen is undetermined.

Germline V lookup: CDR1 LGHNA, CDR2 YNFKEQ. V lost 1 base and J lost 3; bases outside the gene matches: 6. CDR3 length: 17 residues. Data came from immunoSEQ multiplex PCR; TCRdb stores just in-frame clones and leaves some out. The data hold 120,000 to 150,000 clones, with 91% observed a single time. The V and J genes are TRBV4-2 and TRBJ2-6; 7 bases fit TRBD2. This TCR came from an adult in good health. The specimen was peripheral blood, collected on day 0 of AZD1222 vaccination. The DNA of the CDR3 is TGTGCCAGCAGCCAAGGGACTAGAATCGTTGGGGCCAACGTCCTGACTTTC. Protein product: CASSQGTRIVGANVLTF.